The 30 T cell receptor beta chains in this list originate from one sample, sequenced in a study of T-cell memory formation after mild COVID-19. One entry per CDR3 protein results from TCRdb running MiXCR on the 5' RACE reads. The repertoire has under 300,000 distinct CDR3 sequences, around 10% of them found once; the top ten carry roughly 21%. The sequencing sample was made of PBMCs or a T cell subset sorted from them (not recorded which). The receptors here all came from a man younger than 35 who had mild COVID-19 (a few samples of this study predate the infection). Cell type and time point are not known.

About this clonotype itself: Compared with germline, one end of the junction differs, possibly owing to a read error. CDR3 in amino acids: CSTRDQPGSPESYGYTF. For the CDR3, the DNA is TGCAGTACTAGAGATCAACCCGGGTCGCCCGAATCCTATGGCTACACCTTC. V usage is TRBV20-1 and J usage is TRBJ1-2; D unresolved. The CDR3 loop spans 17 amino acids. Looked up from germline, CDR1 is DFQATT and CDR2 is SNEGSKA (reference sequence).

There are a few counts of this clonotype. The CDR3 reads CAGKRPPNYGYTF. DNA for the CDR3: TGTGCCGGGAAAAGGCCTCCTAACTATGGCTACACCTTC. The chain employs TRBV6-6 and TRBJ1-2; no clear D. Between the trimmed V and J ends, which lost 11 bases and 0 bases, there was a span of 13 bases. This CDR3 region has 13 residues. Germline CDR1 reads MNHNY; CDR2 reads SVGAGI (reference sequence).

This clonotype has more than one count but fewer than ten. The CDR3 protein is CASSLNQGISYNEQFF. The CDR3 DNA is TGTGCCAGCAGCTTAAATCAGGGCATCTCCTACAATGAGCAGTTCTTC. The gene calls are TRBV7-3 and TRBJ2-1, with a possible D match to TRBD1 (5 bases). There are 16 residues in the CDR3. The ends were cut back, 1 base at V and 0 bases at J, with 10 bases in the middle. Germline assignment: CDR1 SGHTA and CDR2 FQGTGA.

The CDR3 DNA follows: TGCAGCGTTGAAGTCAGGGGGGCAGGGGAGACCCAGTACTTC. Encoded protein: CSVEVRGAGETQYF. The V call is TRBV29-1, the J call TRBJ2-5; D possibly corresponds to TRBD1 (7 bases). This CDR3 is 14 amino acids long. Germline CDR1 is SQVTM and CDR2 is ANQGSEA. V was clipped by 1 base and J by 5 bases, with 14 bases between them.

The table lists this clonotype with many counts. The chain recombines TRBV5-4 with TRBJ2-3; D tentatively reads TRBD1 or TRBD2 (7 bases each). Trimming pared 4 bases from V and 5 bases from J, leaving 20 bases between. Germline V lookup: CDR1 SGHNT, CDR2 YYREEE (reference sequence). The CDR3 covers 16 residues. For the CDR3, the DNA is TGTGCCAGCAGCCAAGGTGGGAGGGGGCACGGAGATACGCAGTATTTT. Translating it yields CASSQGGRGHGDTQYF.

This clonotype was counted between two and nine times. The chain links TRBV4-1 to TRBJ2-1, with a possible D match to TRBD1 (5 bases). Germline-derived CDR1 and CDR2 are MGHRA and YSYEKL. The CDR3 has 14 residues. Trimming left V 4 bases short and J 4 bases short, with 11 bases between. This CDR3 is CASSPVGVYNEQFF. Here the CDR3 DNA reads TGCGCCAGCAGCCCTGTAGGGGTGTACAATGAGCAGTTCTTC.

The V and J genes are TRBV7-6 and TRBJ2-2; D remains unclear. Germline values: CDR1 SGHVS, CDR2 FNYEAQ. Trimming stripped 0 bases from V and 3 bases from J, with 5 bases between. The CDR3 contains 14 residues. CDR3 amino acids: CASSLARDTGELFF. The CDR3 DNA is TGTGCCAGCAGCTTAGCGCGCGACACCGGGGAGCTGTTTTTT.

This clonotype was detected a few times. The chain joins TRBV7-9 to TRBJ1-5; 8 bases fit TRBD1. J gave up 4 bases and V 7 bases, and 15 bases lay outside the gene matches. Per germline, CDR1 SEHNR and CDR2 FQNEAQ (reference sequence). CDR3 length equals 17 residues. This CDR3 is CASTSVRTTGDNQPQHF. The CDR3 coding sequence is TGTGCCAGCACCTCGGTACGGACGACAGGGGATAATCAGCCCCAGCATTTT.

In this sample, this clonotype turned up a few times. The rearrangement uses TRBV20-1 and TRBJ1-5; D gene uncertain. Germline lookup yields CDR1 DFQATT and CDR2 SNEGSKA (reference sequence). CDR3 length: 16 residues. Trimming took off 3 bases at V and 0 bases at J, with 15 bases between the two ends. CDR3 in amino acids: CSASLSETRSNQPQHF. Written as DNA, the CDR3 is TGCAGTGCTAGTCTGTCAGAGACTCGTAGCAATCAGCCCCAGCATTTT.

The chain joins TRBV6-6 to TRBJ2-5, with TRBD1 matching 9 bases. Trimming removed 6 bases from V and 4 bases from J; junction bases left unmatched: 9. The CDR3 is 15 amino acids. CDR1 and CDR2 (germline): MNHNY, SVGAGI (reference sequence). The CDR3 reads CASRGLNRGLETQYF. CDR3 DNA: TGTGCCAGCAGGGGATTAAACAGGGGGCTAGAGACCCAGTACTTC.

This clonotype was seen only a few times. The chain is built from TRBV12-3 or TRBV12-4 and TRBJ2-2; possible D gene TRBD2, 7 bases. The CDR3 length is 16 residues. Trimming shortened V by 5 bases and J by 1 base, and 14 bases separated the two germline ends. CDR3 sequence reads: CASSHGGPLNTGELFF. The CDR3 DNA reads TGTGCCAGCAGTCACGGGGGGCCCTTGAACACCGGGGAGCTGTTTTTT.

This clonotype was counted between two and nine times. V gene TRBV7-6 combines with J gene TRBJ2-5, with a possible D match to TRBD2 (6 bases). The ends were cut back, 0 bases at V and 5 bases at J, with 13 bases in the middle. CDR3 size: 15 residues. CDR1 is SGHVS and CDR2 is FNYEAQ in the germline V gene. CDR3 residues: CASSLASGDGETQYF. CDR3 DNA: TGTGCCAGCAGCTTAGCGTCGGGGGATGGGGAGACCCAGTACTTC.

The J gene is TRBJ2-7, the V gene TRBV7-9; D unresolved. The V and J ends lost 4 bases and 6 bases respectively, with 19 bases between them. CDR1 is SEHNR and CDR2 is FQNEAQ in the germline V gene (reference sequence). CDR3 length equals 15 residues. CDR3 DNA sequence: TGTGCCAGCAGCTCCAGCGTGGAATCCTCCCTCGAGCAGTACTTC. Translating it yields CASSSSVESSLEQYF. The variable domain in full, completed from reference TRBV7-9 and TRBJ2-7, reads DTGVSQNPRHKITKRGQNVTFRCDPISEHNRLYWYRQTLGQGPEFLTYFQNEAQLEKSRLLSDRFSAERPKGSFSTLEIQRTEQGDSAMYLCASSSSVESSLEQYFGPGTRLTVT.

This chain links TRBV20-1 with TRBJ2-7, with TRBD2 matching over 9 bases. The CDR3 runs 15 residues. V shed 3 bases, J shed 0 bases, and the junction held 6 bases outside the gene matches. Per germline, CDR1 DFQATT and CDR2 SNEGSKA (reference sequence). The CDR3 here is CSASRLAVISYEQYV. CDR3 bases: TGCAGTGCTAGCAGACTAGCGGTGATCTCCTACGAGCAGTACGTC.

In its sample, this clonotype was seen a few times. This sequence joins TRBV5-5 and TRBJ2-5; D may be TRBD1 or TRBD2 (5 bases each). Per germline, CDR1 SGHKS and CDR2 YYEKEE (reference sequence). Deletions cut 4 bases from V and 2 bases from J, with 12 bases between. CDR3 length: 14 amino acids. The CDR3 reads CASSQGPMQETQYF. The CDR3 DNA follows: TGTGCCAGCAGCCAGGGACCGATGCAAGAGACCCAGTACTTC.

This clonotype was counted at least ten times. The chain is built from TRBV7-3 and TRBJ1-1, with D possibly TRBD1 on 6 matching bases. The V gene's germline CDR1 is SGHTA and CDR2 FQGTGA. V shed 4 bases and J shed 5 bases, with 11 bases lying between them. This CDR3 is 13 amino acids long. CDR3 in amino acids: CASSSGGGTEAFF. The CDR3, as DNA: TGTGCCAGCAGCTCTGGAGGGGGAACTGAAGCTTTCTTT.

V gene TRBV10-3 combines with J gene TRBJ1-4; TRBD1 agrees at 7 bases. Germline-derived CDR1 and CDR2 are ENHRY and SYGVKD. This CDR3 region has 13 residues. The V gene end was trimmed by 8 bases and the J gene end by 3 bases; junction bases not matched to a gene: 3. The CDR3 loop is CAIGGQPNEKLFF. CDR3 bases: TGTGCCATCGGGGGACAGCCTAATGAAAAACTGTTTTTT.

This clonotype was observed a handful of times. The gene calls are TRBV6-2 or TRBV6-3 and TRBJ2-7; 8 bases map to TRBD1. The CDR3 totals 14 residues. Germline CDR1 is MNHEY and CDR2 is SVGEGT. V dropped 10 bases and J dropped 4; count of bases not matched to a gene: 12. The DNA for the CDR3 is TGTGCCACCTCCCCGCGGGACAGGCGGTACGAGCAGTACTTC. Translated: CATSPRDRRYEQYF.

This clonotype was seen many times. This rearrangement joins TRBV7-9 to TRBJ1-2; 8 bases line up with TRBD1. Trimming removed 5 bases from V and 7 bases from J; junction bases left unmatched: 6. Germline CDR1 is SEHNR and CDR2 is FQNEAQ (reference sequence). CDR3 length: 13 residues. The CDR3 is CASSPGDRLGYTF. The CDR3 DNA follows: TGTGCCAGCAGCCCTGGGGACAGGCTTGGCTACACCTTC. Supplemented by reference TRBV7-9 and TRBJ1-2, the full variable domain reads DTGVSQNPRHKITKRGQNVTFRCDPISEHNRLYWYRQTLGQGPEFLTYFQNEAQLEKSRLLSDRFSAERPKGSFSTLEIQRTEQGDSAMYLCASSPGDRLGYTFGSGTRLTVV.

In this sample, this clonotype turned up a few times. The CDR3 spells CASSYSGGRVADTQYF. The CDR3, as DNA: TGTGCCAGCAGTTACTCCGGGGGTAGGGTTGCAGATACGCAGTATTTT. The chain joins TRBV6-2 or TRBV6-3 to TRBJ2-3; weak D call: TRBD2 (6 bases). The length of the CDR3 is 16 residues. The V gene lost 0 bases and the J gene lost 4 bases, with 14 bases spanning the gap. CDR1 and CDR2 (germline): MNHEY, SVGEGT.

V and J are TRBV28 and TRBJ2-7; a weak D match, TRBD1 (5 bases). The V gene's germline CDR1 is MDHEN and CDR2 SYDVKM. Deletions cut 4 bases from V and 3 bases from J, with 10 bases between. CDR3 length: 13 amino acids. The CDR3 protein is CASSSGQDYEQYV. The CDR3 DNA sequence: TGTGCCAGCAGTTCCGGACAAGACTACGAGCAGTACGTC.

This chain uses TRBV5-1 with TRBJ2-3; 9 bases agree with TRBD2. V shed 4 bases and J 2 bases; nucleotides not matched to a gene: 2. The CDR3 consists of 14 residues. The germline CDR1 and CDR2 sequences are SGHRS and YFSETQ. The CDR3 coding sequence is TGCGCCAGCAGCAGGACTAGCGACACAGATACGCAGTATTTT. Residues: CASSRTSDTDTQYF.

This clonotype was counted only a few times. The rearrangement joins TRBV5-1 to TRBJ1-1; possible D gene TRBD1, 5 bases. Trimming removed 4 bases at V and 2 bases at J, with 15 bases between. Germline CDR1 reads SGHRS; CDR2 reads YFSETQ. The CDR3 covers 15 residues. CDR3 amino acids: CASSLFSGGNTEAFF. CDR3 nucleotide sequence: TGCGCCAGCAGCCTCTTTTCGGGGGGAAACACTGAAGCTTTCTTT.

Only a few counts were recorded for this clonotype. The chain links TRBV7-2 to TRBJ2-3, with TRBD2 identical over 14 bases. V trimming: 5 bases; J trimming: 5 bases; junction bases outside the gene matches: 6. Germline V gene lookup returns CDR1 SGHTA and CDR2 FQGNSA. The CDR3 sequence is 16 residues long. CDR3 residues: CASSRTSGGPGDTQYF. For the CDR3, the DNA is TGTGCCAGCAGCCGGACTAGCGGGGGGCCGGGAGATACGCAGTATTTT.

The rearrangement links TRBV5-1 to TRBJ2-1; D is undetermined. Germline CDR1 and CDR2: SGHRS and YFSETQ. V dropped 3 bases and J dropped 8 bases, with 6 bases sitting between them. The CDR3 spans 11 residues. As DNA, the CDR3 is TGCGCCAGCAGCTCGATGGATGAGCAGTTCTTC. Protein product: CASSSMDEQFF.

In its sample, this clonotype was seen many times. J is TRBJ2-2 and V is TRBV6-2 or TRBV6-3, with D unclear. Trimming removed 0 bases from V and 1 base from J, with 9 bases in between. Germline V CDR1 and CDR2: MNHEY, SVGEGT. This CDR3 has 16 residues. The CDR3 coding sequence is TGTGCCAGCAGTTACTCTGCGGACGAGAACACCGGGGAGCTGTTTTTT. The encoded protein is CASSYSADENTGELFF.

This chain connects TRBV20-1 to TRBJ1-6; D may be TRBD1 (5 bases). Germline V gene data show CDR1 as DFQATT and CDR2 as SNEGSKA (reference sequence). This CDR3 has 13 amino acids. Trimming took 5 bases from V and 8 from J, leaving 13 bases between them. CDR3 in amino acids: CSAGQGAYSPLHF. CDR3 bases: TGCAGTGCTGGGCAAGGGGCCTATTCACCCCTCCACTTT.

A few counts support this clonotype. The gene calls are TRBV12-3 or TRBV12-4 and TRBJ1-2, with unresolved D. The CDR3 is 13 amino acids. V was trimmed by 4 bases and J by 2 bases, leaving 8 bases between them. The CDR3 loop reads CASSYWRNYGYTF. The CDR3 nucleotides are TGTGCCAGCAGTTATTGGAGGAACTATGGCTACACCTTC.

The CDR3 spells CASRSGGAGNEQFF. The CDR3 nucleotides are TGTGCCAGCAGAAGCGGGGGGGCTGGCAATGAGCAGTTCTTC. The rearrangement links TRBV12-3 or TRBV12-4 to TRBJ2-1; 10 nucleotides agree with TRBD2. The J segment lost 6 bases and the V segment lost 6 bases, leaving 5 bases of the junction unmatched. The CDR3 runs 14 residues.

The chain has TRBV10-3 and TRBJ1-4; D unresolved. This CDR3 spans 15 amino acids. Trimming pared 0 bases from V and 0 bases from J, leaving 5 bases between. Germline assignment: CDR1 ENHRY and CDR2 SYGVKD. Here the CDR3 reads CAISESQTTNEKLFF. As DNA, the CDR3 is TGTGCCATCAGTGAGTCCCAGACAACTAATGAAAAACTGTTTTTT.